One and the same sample provided the 18 T cell receptor beta chains below, sequenced in a study of lymphopenia after photon versus proton radiotherapy. Only in-frame clones appear in the TCRdb table, and some are missing; sequencing was by immunoSEQ multiplex PCR. The data show approximately 170,000 clones, about 85% seen once. Sample: peripheral blood, taken from a patient treated with photon-based radiotherapy. Receptor source: a man between 45 and 60 years old with gastric cancer.

The rearrangement joins TRBV4-3 to TRBJ1-1; the D is unclear. Between the trimmed V and J ends, which lost 2 bases and 2 bases, there was a span of 12 bases. This CDR3 has 15 residues. CDR1 and CDR2 (germline): LGHNA, YSLEER. In DNA form, the CDR3 reads TGCGCCAGCAGCCAAACTCCAAGCCTTAACACTGAAGCTTTCTTT. Its protein product is CASSQTPSLNTEAFF.

This clone occurred once. The chain carries TRBV6-4 and TRBJ2-6, with D perhaps TRBD2 (6 bases). The CDR3 consists of 16 residues. Trimming shortened V by 0 bases and J by 4 bases, and 10 bases separated the two germline ends. From germline, CDR1 is MRHNA and CDR2 SNTAGT. CDR3 residues: CASSDSGTGGANVLTF. The CDR3 coding sequence is TGTGCCAGCAGTGACTCGGGGACTGGAGGGGCCAACGTCCTGACTTTC.

The chain links TRBV7-9 to TRBJ2-2; no clear D. Germline V gene lookup returns CDR1 SEHNR and CDR2 FQNEAQ (reference sequence). CDR3 length: 19 residues. The V gene lost 3 bases and the J gene lost 6 bases, with 26 bases spanning the gap. The CDR3 loop is CASSFLNDRLGSWAGELFF. Here the CDR3 DNA reads TGTGCCAGCAGCTTCTTGAATGATCGCTTGGGCTCCTGGGCCGGGGAGCTGTTTTTT.

This clone has more than one count but fewer than ten. CDR3 coding DNA: TGTGCCAGCAGTGGACTAGCGGGGCCCTACAATGAGCAGTTCTTC. It codes for CASSGLAGPYNEQFF. This chain connects TRBV6-5 to TRBJ2-1; 12 nucleotides match TRBD2. The CDR3 consists of 15 residues. Germline V lookup: CDR1 MNHEY, CDR2 SVGAGI. V shed 5 bases, J shed 2 bases, and the junction held 1 base outside the gene matches.

The chain recombines TRBV6-6 with TRBJ1-2; TRBD1 matches 7 bases. Germline V gives CDR1 MNHNY, CDR2 SVGAGI (reference sequence). CDR3 length equals 13 residues. V dropped 6 bases and J dropped 2; count of bases not matched to a gene: 3. The CDR3: CASRKGANYGYTF. The CDR3 DNA reads TGTGCCAGCAGGAAGGGGGCCAACTATGGCTACACCTTC.

The V call is TRBV5-1, the J call TRBJ1-1; no clear D. V was pared by 4 bases and J by 3 bases, with 10 bases between. The CDR3 spans 13 residues. CDR1 SGHRS and CDR2 YFSETQ come from the germline V gene. CDR3 in DNA: TGCGCCAGCAGCGTACAACAGTACACTGAAGCTTTCTTT. Its protein product is CASSVQQYTEAFF.

The chain uses TRBV28 and TRBJ2-6; TRBD1 is a possible D gene (5 bases). Germline loops: CDR1 MDHEN, CDR2 SYDVKM. CDR3 length: 14 amino acids. The CDR3 spells CSAGSVSGANVLTF. The CDR3 DNA is TGTAGTGCAGGGTCGGTTTCTGGGGCCAACGTCCTGACTTTC.

The chain links TRBV5-1 to TRBJ2-3; D unclear. With 1 base removed from V and 0 bases from J, the gap between germline ends came to 6 bases. Germline V CDR1 and CDR2: SGHRS, YFSETQ. The CDR3 contains 14 residues. The chain's CDR3 is CASSLQSSTDTQYF. In nucleotides, the CDR3 is TGCGCCAGCAGCTTGCAAAGTAGCACAGATACGCAGTATTTT. Full variable domain (rest looked up from reference TRBV5-1 and TRBJ2-3): KAGVTQTPRYLIKTRGQQVTLSCSPISGHRSVSWYQQTPGQGLQFLFEYFSETQRNKGNFPGRFSGRQFSNSRSEMNVSTLELGDSALYLCASSLQSSTDTQYFGPGTRLTVL.

The J gene is TRBJ2-2, the V gene TRBV7-2; a possible D gene is TRBD1 (7 bases). CDR1 is SGHTA and CDR2 is FQGNSA in the germline V gene. CDR3 length equals 16 residues. V gave up 3 bases and J gave up 4 bases, with 15 bases separating them. The chain's CDR3 is CASSLGQGGGTGELFF. In DNA, the CDR3 is TGTGCCAGCAGCTTGGGTCAGGGGGGAGGCACCGGGGAGCTGTTTTTT.

The chain joins TRBV9 to TRBJ1-1; no firm D call. This CDR3 is 16 amino acids long. Per germline, CDR1 SGDLS and CDR2 YYNGEE. The germline V and J ends were trimmed by 3 bases and 6 bases, with 21 bases remaining between them. CDR3 protein: CASSGSHGQSPPEAFF. In nucleotides, the CDR3 is TGTGCCAGCAGCGGGTCCCACGGTCAGTCTCCCCCTGAAGCTTTCTTT.

The rearrangement links TRBV19 to TRBJ2-3; TRBD2 aligns across 15 bases. Germline V gene sequence: CDR1 LNHDA, CDR2 SQIVND (reference sequence). Unmatched junction bases numbered 3, after V lost 4 bases and J lost 7 bases. The CDR3 loop spans 15 amino acids. Here the CDR3 reads CASSTGTSGRNTQYF. The CDR3 DNA follows: TGTGCCAGTAGTACAGGGACTAGCGGGAGGAATACGCAGTATTTT.

This chain connects TRBV28 to TRBJ1-2, with unresolved D. Trimming cost V 3 bases and J 4 bases, with 6 bases left between them. Germline CDR1 and CDR2: MDHEN and SYDVKM. The CDR3 runs to 12 residues. The CDR3 is CASSFGSYGYTF. The CDR3, as DNA: TGTGCCAGCAGTTTCGGGAGCTATGGCTACACCTTC.

This chain connects TRBV25-1 to TRBJ1-2; unclear D gene. V was clipped by 3 bases and J by 4 bases, with 15 bases between them. Germline V gives CDR1 MGHDK, CDR2 SYGVNS. This CDR3 contains 15 residues. CDR3 nucleotide sequence: TGTGCCAGCAGTGATCCGGGGAGGGCGGGCTATGGCTACACCTTC. Translated: CASSDPGRAGYGYTF.

The rearrangement links TRBV2 to TRBJ1-2; tentative D call: TRBD1 (5 bases). This CDR3 has 13 residues. Trimming took off 6 bases at V and 8 bases at J, with 16 bases between the two ends. Germline CDR1 and CDR2: SNHLY and FYNNEI. For the CDR3, the DNA is TGTGCCAGCAGAGACCAGGGTTTCGGGGGCTACACCTTC. This gives the protein CASRDQGFGGYTF.

CDR3 nucleotides: TGTGCCAGCAGACCGATGGGGCTAGACAGTGAAGCTTTCTTT. Translating gives CASRPMGLDSEAFF. This chain joins TRBV4-2 and TRBJ1-1, with D possibly TRBD1 on 5 matching bases. The CDR3 length is 14 residues. Germline V gene sequence: CDR1 LGHNA, CDR2 YNFKEQ. The germline V and J ends were trimmed by 6 bases and 7 bases, with 18 bases remaining between them.

CDR3 residues: CASSWTGNPGNTEAFF. The CDR3 nucleotides are TGTGCCAGCAGCTGGACAGGGAATCCAGGTAACACTGAAGCTTTCTTT. V is TRBV7-8 and J is TRBJ1-1; the match to TRBD1 covers 8 bases. Germline V gives CDR1 SGHVS, CDR2 FQNEAQ. Germline trimming cut 4 bases from V and 2 bases from J; bases unmatched to any gene: 9. The CDR3 has 16 residues.

The rearrangement links TRBV21-1 to TRBJ2-7; TRBD1, the table's D call, lacks a check against the DNA. TRBV21-1 is an annotated pseudogene. The length of the CDR3 is 14 residues. The CDR3 reads CASSNKNRVYEQYF. CDR3 DNA: TGTGCCAGCAGCAATAAAAACAGGGTCTACGAGCAGTACTTC.

The chain couples TRBV7-2 to TRBJ1-4, with D perhaps matching TRBD1 (5 bases). Deletions cut 5 bases from V and 8 bases from J, with 12 bases between. The CDR3 runs 13 residues. CDR1 is SGHTA, CDR2 FQGNSA, per germline. Here the CDR3 reads CASSGTTGEKLFF. The CDR3 coding sequence is TGTGCCAGCAGCGGGACTACGGGCGAAAAACTGTTTTTT.